The 21 T cell receptor beta chains listed next were all sequenced from one sample in a study of blood T cells in healthy people across ages. Through a sample-barcoded 5' primer and a J-beta primer mix, a second PCR was run for 7 to 11 cycles. A single record per CDR3 protein comes from TCRdb applying MiXCR to the 5' RACE reads. The data show about 970,000 distinct CDR3 sequences, with about 51% seen just once and about 20% held by the top ten. What was sequenced was blood. Every receptor here comes from a woman aged 55-75 years in good health.

The chain links TRBV30 to TRBJ2-7, with 7 nucleotides matching TRBD1. J was trimmed by 1 base and V by 3 bases; bases with no gene match: 6. Germline V gene data show CDR1 as GTSNPN and CDR2 as SVGIG (reference sequence). CDR3 length: 14 residues. In DNA, the CDR3 is TGTGCCTGGAGCAAGTACAGGGGTTCCTACGAGCAGTACTTC. Translated, it gives CAWSKYRGSYEQYF. The whole variable domain, filled in from reference TRBV30 and TRBJ2-7, reads SQTIHQWPATLVQPVGSPLSLECTVEGTSNPNLYWYRQAAGRGLQLLFYSVGIGQISSEVPQNLSASRPQDRQFILSSKKLLLSDSGFYLCAWSKYRGSYEQYFGPGTRLTVT.

CDR3 sequence reads: CASSFIPPRGNEQYF. CDR3 in DNA: TGTGCCAGCAGCTTTATCCCGCCGCGGGGCAACGAGCAGTACTTC. The chain carries TRBV5-6 and TRBJ2-7; D possibly corresponds to TRBD2 (6 bases). This CDR3 comprises 15 residues. V was trimmed by 2 bases and J by 5 bases, leaving 17 bases between them. Germline loops: CDR1 SGHDT, CDR2 YYEEEE.

The chain has TRBV29-1 and TRBJ2-5; D possibly corresponds to TRBD2 (5 bases). Looked up from germline, CDR1 is SQVTM and CDR2 is ANQGSEA. The CDR3 consists of 10 residues. V lost 7 bases to trimming and J lost 2 bases, with 5 bases between them. The CDR3 nucleotides are TGCAGCGGCGGGCAAGAGACCCAGTACTTC. Its translation: CSGGQETQYF.

This clonotype occurred once. The chain links TRBV20-1 to TRBJ2-7; D possibly corresponds to TRBD2 (5 bases). V gave up 2 bases and J gave up 4 bases, with 15 bases separating them. The CDR3 length is 14 residues. CDR1 DFQATT and CDR2 SNEGSKA come from the germline V gene (reference sequence). The CDR3 coding sequence is TGCAGTGCTAGAAGGCTAGTGGGAGTATACGAGCAGTACTTC. Encoded protein: CSARRLVGVYEQYF.

This clonotype appeared a few times. The chain links TRBV21-1 to TRBJ2-1. TRBV21-1 is annotated as a pseudogene. CDR3 length: 11 amino acids. The CDR3 sequence: CASSKVSFQFF. DNA of the CDR3: TGTGCCAGCAGCAAAGTGTCATTTCAGTTCTTC.

The sample holds a few counts of this clonotype. The chain joins TRBV24-1 to TRBJ2-3; 7 positions agree with TRBD1. CDR3 length: 14 residues. Germline values: CDR1 KGHDR, CDR2 SFDVKD. Trimming at V came to 8 bases and at J to 3 bases, leaving 7 bases not matched to a gene. CDR3 nucleotide sequence: TGTGCCACCAATACCGGGACAGCTACAGATACGCAGTATTTT. It codes for CATNTGTATDTQYF.

The chain combines TRBV21-1 with TRBJ2-7; the DNA was not used to check the table's D call, TRBD2. TRBV21-1 is shown as a pseudogene. The CDR3 is 17 residues long. In DNA, the CDR3 is TGTGCCAGCAGCAGTCCGAGGAGGAGGGGGACTACCTACGAGCAGTACTTC. It translates to CASSSPRRRGTTYEQYF.

The J gene is TRBJ1-5, the V gene TRBV18; 11 bases map to TRBD1. The J segment lost 2 bases and the V segment lost 3 bases, leaving 6 bases of the junction unmatched. This CDR3 contains 17 residues. CDR1 is KGHSH, CDR2 LQKENI, per germline. The CDR3 sequence is CASSPYKGQGGNQPQHF. CDR3 DNA sequence: TGTGCCAGCTCACCCTATAAGGGACAGGGGGGCAATCAGCCCCAGCATTTT.

This clonotype was counted only a few times. The chain combines TRBV7-2 with TRBJ2-7; D is uncertain. V was cut by 4 bases and J by 7 bases, with 14 bases left in between. Germline-derived CDR1 and CDR2 are SGHTA and FQGNSA. This CDR3 has 13 residues. DNA of the CDR3: TGTGCCAGCAGCTCCCGTGGGAACGTGGAGCAGTACTTC. Its protein is CASSSRGNVEQYF.

At least ten counts were recorded for this clonotype. V gene TRBV2 combines with J gene TRBJ2-3, with D perhaps given as TRBD1 or TRBD2 (5 bases each). Trimming stripped 5 bases from V and 6 bases from J, with 9 bases between. Looked up from germline, CDR1 is SNHLY and CDR2 is FYNNEI. The CDR3 is made up of 12 amino acids. The CDR3 region has the DNA TGTGCCAGCAGTAAAGAGGGGGATACGCAGTATTTT. Translated: CASSKEGDTQYF.

This clonotype was counted many times. The chain combines TRBV4-2 with TRBJ2-6; D possibly corresponds to TRBD2 (5 bases). V lost 4 bases to trimming and J lost 8 bases, with 12 bases between them. The germline CDR1 and CDR2 sequences are LGHNA and YNFKEQ. The CDR3 is 14 residues long. This CDR3 reads CASSLPGETNVLTF. In DNA form, the CDR3 reads TGTGCCAGCAGCCTGCCCGGGGAGACCAACGTCCTGACTTTC.

The chain has TRBV5-1 and TRBJ2-7; D is ambiguous. Germline V lookup: CDR1 SGHRS, CDR2 YFSETQ. The CDR3 has 12 amino acids. Trimming removed 5 bases from V and 3 bases from J, with 9 bases in between. DNA of the CDR3: TGCGCCAGCAGTTTCTCATTCTACGAGCAGTACTTC. It encodes CASSFSFYEQYF.

A word on this clonotype: Because it lacks the conserved phenylalanine or tryptophan at the end, this CDR3 is likely a read error. The chain combines TRBV12-3 or TRBV12-4 with TRBJ2-1; tentatively, D is TRBD1 (6 bases). This CDR3 is 15 amino acids long. V was pared by 2 bases and J by 7 bases, with 15 bases between. CDR3 coding DNA: TGTGCCAGCAGTTTACGGCTAGCAGGGACAAATGAGCAGTTCTCC. It codes for CASSLRLAGTNEQFS.

The V gene is TRBV4-1, the J gene TRBJ2-7; no definite D call. V shed 1 base and J shed 3 bases, with 10 bases lying between them. The germline CDR1 and CDR2 sequences are MGHRA and YSYEKL. The CDR3 sequence is 14 residues long. CDR3 protein: CASSQVRTDYEQYF. Here the CDR3 DNA reads TGCGCCAGCAGCCAAGTCCGGACGGACTACGAGCAGTACTTC.

The V call is TRBV20-1, the J call TRBJ2-1, with D perhaps TRBD2 (5 bases). The CDR3 has 13 residues. The V end was cut by 6 bases, the J end by 6 bases, with 15 bases between. Germline values: CDR1 DFQATT, CDR2 SNEGSKA (reference sequence). The CDR3 sequence: CSATPGVPNEQFF. CDR3 DNA: TGCAGTGCCACTCCCGGGGTCCCCAATGAGCAGTTCTTC.

V and J are TRBV5-1 and TRBJ2-2; D not resolved. V shed 5 bases and J shed 3 bases, with 14 bases lying between them. This CDR3 is built from 15 residues. Germline V gene sequence: CDR1 SGHRS, CDR2 YFSETQ. CDR3 in DNA: TGCGCCAGCAGATCTGCGTTTGGGTACACCGGGGAGCTGTTTTTT. It specifies CASRSAFGYTGELFF.

This clonotype came up a few times. The chain uses TRBV28 and TRBJ2-5, with D possibly called TRBD1 or TRBD2 (6 bases each). Germline V gives CDR1 MDHEN, CDR2 SYDVKM. Trimming shortened V by 3 bases and J by 4 bases, and 18 bases separated the two germline ends. The CDR3 is 16 residues long. CDR3 protein: CASSFISSEGGETQYF. The CDR3 DNA sequence: TGTGCCAGCAGTTTTATTAGCTCCGAGGGGGGAGAGACCCAGTACTTC.

In this sample, this clonotype turned up a few times. V is TRBV29-1 and J is TRBJ1-1; 10 positions match TRBD1. The CDR3 runs to 15 residues. V shed 4 bases and J 10 bases; nucleotides not matched to a gene: 15. Per the germline V gene, CDR1 is SQVTM and CDR2 is ANQGSEA. The DNA of the CDR3 is TGCAGCGTTGGCGATCTCTCCTGGACAGGGGGTGTAGCTTTCTTT. Translated, it gives CSVGDLSWTGGVAFF.

This chain joins TRBV7-9 and TRBJ2-5, with unresolved D. This CDR3 spans 13 amino acids. CDR1 and CDR2 (germline): SEHNR, FQNEAQ (reference sequence). Trimming took off 3 bases at V and 5 bases at J, with 10 bases between the two ends. Here the CDR3 DNA reads TGTGCCAGCAGCTTCGTTTTTGAGGAGACCCAGTACTTC. Protein: CASSFVFEETQYF.

There are a few counts of this clonotype. CDR3 sequence reads: CASRGTVGYEQYF. The CDR3 coding sequence is TGTGCCAGCAGAGGGACGGTGGGTTACGAGCAGTACTTC. The V gene is TRBV28, the J gene TRBJ2-4; D is tentatively TRBD1 or TRBD2 (5 bases each). The J call may be in error: the DNA end matches TRBJ2-7 better. Germline V gives CDR1 MDHEN, CDR2 SYDVKM. This CDR3 has 13 amino acids.

This clonotype was detected only a few times. The chain carries TRBV6-2 or TRBV6-3 and TRBJ2-3, with D possibly matching TRBD2 (6 bases). The ends were cut back, 5 bases at V and 6 bases at J, with 18 bases in the middle. This CDR3 region has 15 residues. CDR1 and CDR2 (germline): MNHEY, SVGEGT. CDR3 sequence reads: CASSPGLANVDTQYF. The CDR3, as DNA: TGTGCCAGCAGTCCGGGACTCGCTAACGTGGATACGCAGTATTTT.